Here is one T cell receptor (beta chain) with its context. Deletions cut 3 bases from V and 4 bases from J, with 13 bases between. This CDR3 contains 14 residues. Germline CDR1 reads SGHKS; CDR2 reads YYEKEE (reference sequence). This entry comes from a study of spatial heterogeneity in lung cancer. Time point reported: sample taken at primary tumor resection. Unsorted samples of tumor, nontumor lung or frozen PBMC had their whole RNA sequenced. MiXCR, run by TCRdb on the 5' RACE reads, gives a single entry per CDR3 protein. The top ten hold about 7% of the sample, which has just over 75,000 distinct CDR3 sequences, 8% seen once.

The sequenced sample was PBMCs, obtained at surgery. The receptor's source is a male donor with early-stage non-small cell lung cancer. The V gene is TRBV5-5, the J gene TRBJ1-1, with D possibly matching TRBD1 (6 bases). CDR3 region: CASSWDTFGTEAFF. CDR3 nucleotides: TGTGCCAGCAGCTGGGACACCTTCGGCACTGAAGCTTTCTTT.